Listed here is a single T cell receptor beta chain. TCRdb re-derived calls from the 5' RACE reads in MiXCR, one entry per CDR3 protein. The table records 70,000 to 90,000 distinct CDR3 sequences, around 11% of them present only once. These data are taken from a study of early T cells in non-severe SARS-CoV-2 infection. The CDR3 sequence is 14 residues long. Germline CDR1 and CDR2: MNHEY and SVGEGT. V shed 7 bases and J shed 2 bases, with 15 bases lying between them. This receptor was obtained from an adult who was a healthcare worker with PCR-confirmed SARS-CoV-2 infection or an uninfected control (not recorded which). The genes are TRBV6-2 or TRBV6-3 and TRBJ2-7, with D uncertain. Sample: whole blood. The DNA of the CDR3 is TGTGCCAGCACCAACCCCGCATACACCTACGAGCAGTACTTC. Translated: CASTNPAYTYEQYF.